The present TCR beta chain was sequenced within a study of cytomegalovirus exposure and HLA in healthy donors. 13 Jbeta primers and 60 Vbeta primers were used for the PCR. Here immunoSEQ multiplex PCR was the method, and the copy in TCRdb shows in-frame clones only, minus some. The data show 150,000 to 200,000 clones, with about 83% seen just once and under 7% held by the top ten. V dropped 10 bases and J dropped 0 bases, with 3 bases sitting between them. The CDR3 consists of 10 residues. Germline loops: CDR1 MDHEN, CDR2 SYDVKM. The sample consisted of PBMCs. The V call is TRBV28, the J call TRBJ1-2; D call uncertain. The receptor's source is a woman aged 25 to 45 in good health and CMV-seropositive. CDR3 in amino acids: CATANYGYTF. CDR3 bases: TGTGCCACAGCTAACTATGGCTACACCTTC.